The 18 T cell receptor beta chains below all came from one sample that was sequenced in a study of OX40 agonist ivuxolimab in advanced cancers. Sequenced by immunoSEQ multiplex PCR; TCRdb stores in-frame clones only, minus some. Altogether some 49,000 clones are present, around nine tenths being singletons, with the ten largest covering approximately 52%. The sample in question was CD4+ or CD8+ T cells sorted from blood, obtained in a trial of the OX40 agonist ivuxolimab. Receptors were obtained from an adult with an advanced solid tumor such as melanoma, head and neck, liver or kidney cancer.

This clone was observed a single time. The CDR3 nucleotides read TGTGCCAGCAGTGAATTACCAGGTTCCTACAATGAGCAGTTCTTC. Translated, it gives CASSELPGSYNEQFF. The gene calls are TRBV6-1 and TRBJ2-1; no reliable D call. Germline CDR1 and CDR2: MNHNS and SASEGT. The CDR3 loop spans 15 amino acids. The V gene lost 2 bases and the J gene lost 1 base, with 9 bases spanning the gap.

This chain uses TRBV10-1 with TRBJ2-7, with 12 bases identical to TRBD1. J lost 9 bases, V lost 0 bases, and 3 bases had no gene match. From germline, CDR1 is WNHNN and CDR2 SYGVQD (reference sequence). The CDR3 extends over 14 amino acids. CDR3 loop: CASSESGTGGVQYF. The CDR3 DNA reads TGCGCCAGCAGTGAGTCGGGGACAGGGGGCGTGCAGTACTTC.

The CDR3 sequence: CASSAPDSTDTQYF. The CDR3, as DNA: TGCGCCAGCAGCGCTCCCGACAGCACAGATACGCAGTATTTT. The chain joins TRBV5-1 to TRBJ2-3; D gene ambiguous. In germline, CDR1 is SGHRS, CDR2 YFSETQ. This CDR3 has 14 residues. The V and J ends lost 4 bases and 0 bases respectively, with 9 bases between them.

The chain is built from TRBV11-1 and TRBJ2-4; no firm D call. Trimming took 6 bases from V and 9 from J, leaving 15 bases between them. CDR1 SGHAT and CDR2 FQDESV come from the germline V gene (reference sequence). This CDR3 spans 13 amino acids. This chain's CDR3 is CASSTRALGIQYF. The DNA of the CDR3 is TGTGCCAGCAGTACCCGAGCCCTAGGCATTCAGTACTTC.

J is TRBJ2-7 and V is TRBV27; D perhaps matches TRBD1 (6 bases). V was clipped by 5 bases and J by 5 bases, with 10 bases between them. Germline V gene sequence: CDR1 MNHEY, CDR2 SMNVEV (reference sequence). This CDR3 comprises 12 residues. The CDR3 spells CASSTGTNEQYF. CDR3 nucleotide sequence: TGTGCCAGCAGTACCGGGACAAACGAGCAGTACTTC.

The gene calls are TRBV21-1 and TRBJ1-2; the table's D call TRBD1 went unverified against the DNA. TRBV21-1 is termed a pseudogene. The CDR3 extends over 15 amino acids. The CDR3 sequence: CASSTRQGADYGYTF. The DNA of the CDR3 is TGTGCCAGCAGCACTCGACAGGGGGCAGACTATGGCTACACCTTC.

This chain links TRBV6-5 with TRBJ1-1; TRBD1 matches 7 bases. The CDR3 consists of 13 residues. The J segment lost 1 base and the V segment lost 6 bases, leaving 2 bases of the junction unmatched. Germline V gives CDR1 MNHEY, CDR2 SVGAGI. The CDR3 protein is CASRTGPNTEAFF. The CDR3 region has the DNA TGTGCCAGCAGGACAGGGCCGAACACTGAAGCTTTCTTT.

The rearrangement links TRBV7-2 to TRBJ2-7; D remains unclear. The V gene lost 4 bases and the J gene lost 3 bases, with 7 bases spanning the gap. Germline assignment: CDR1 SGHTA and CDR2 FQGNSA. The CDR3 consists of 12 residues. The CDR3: CASSSPGYEQYF. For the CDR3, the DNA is TGTGCCAGCAGCTCACCGGGCTACGAGCAGTACTTC. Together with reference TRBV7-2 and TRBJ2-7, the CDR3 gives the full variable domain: GAGVSQSPSNKVTEKGKDVELRCDPISGHTALYWYRQSLGQGLEFLIYFQGNSAPDKSGLPSDRFSAERTGGSVSTLTIQRTQQEDSAVYLCASSSPGYEQYFGPGTRLTVT.

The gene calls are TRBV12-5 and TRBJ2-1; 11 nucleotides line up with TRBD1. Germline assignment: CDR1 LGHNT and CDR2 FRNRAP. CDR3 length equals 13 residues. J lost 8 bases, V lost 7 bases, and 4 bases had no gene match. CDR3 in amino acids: CASARTGGDEQFF. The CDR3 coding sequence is TGTGCTAGTGCCCGGACAGGGGGCGATGAGCAGTTCTTC.

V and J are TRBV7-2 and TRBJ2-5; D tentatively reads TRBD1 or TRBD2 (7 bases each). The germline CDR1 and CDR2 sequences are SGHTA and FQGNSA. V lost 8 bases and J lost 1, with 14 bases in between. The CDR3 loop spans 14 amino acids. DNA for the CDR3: TGTGCCAGCGCCAGGGGGGGGAGCCAAGAGACCCAGTACTTC. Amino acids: CASARGGSQETQYF.

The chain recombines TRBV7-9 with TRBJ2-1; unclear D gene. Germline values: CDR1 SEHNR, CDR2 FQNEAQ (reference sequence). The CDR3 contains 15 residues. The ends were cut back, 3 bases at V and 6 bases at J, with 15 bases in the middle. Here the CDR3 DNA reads TGTGCCAGCAGCTTGGTATTCCTAGATTTCAATGAGCAGTTCTTC. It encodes CASSLVFLDFNEQFF.

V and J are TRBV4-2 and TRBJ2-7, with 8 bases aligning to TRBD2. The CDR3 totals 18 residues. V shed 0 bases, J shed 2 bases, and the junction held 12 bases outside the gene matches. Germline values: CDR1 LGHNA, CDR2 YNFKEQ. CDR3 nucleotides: TGTGCCAGCAGCCAAGACGTTCAAATACTAGCGGCGGCCTACGAGCAGTACTTC. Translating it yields CASSQDVQILAAAYEQYF.

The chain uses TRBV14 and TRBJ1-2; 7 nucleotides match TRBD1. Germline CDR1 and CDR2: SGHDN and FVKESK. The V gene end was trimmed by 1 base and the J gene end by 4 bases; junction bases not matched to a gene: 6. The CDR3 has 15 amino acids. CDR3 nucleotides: TGTGCCAGCAGCCAAGTGGGACAGAGTTTCTATGGCTACACCTTC. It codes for CASSQVGQSFYGYTF.

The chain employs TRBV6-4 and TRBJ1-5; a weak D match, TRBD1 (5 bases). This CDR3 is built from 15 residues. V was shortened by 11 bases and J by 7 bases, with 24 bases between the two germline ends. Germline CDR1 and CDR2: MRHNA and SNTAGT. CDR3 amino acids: CAGKNFRGWEQPQHF. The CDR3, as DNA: TGTGCCGGGAAGAATTTTAGGGGATGGGAACAGCCCCAGCATTTT.

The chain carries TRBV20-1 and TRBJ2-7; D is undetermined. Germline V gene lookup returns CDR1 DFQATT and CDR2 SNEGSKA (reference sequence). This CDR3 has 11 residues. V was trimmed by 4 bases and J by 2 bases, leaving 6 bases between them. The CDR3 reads CSAIPTYEQYF. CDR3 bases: TGCAGTGCTATTCCCACCTACGAGCAGTACTTC.

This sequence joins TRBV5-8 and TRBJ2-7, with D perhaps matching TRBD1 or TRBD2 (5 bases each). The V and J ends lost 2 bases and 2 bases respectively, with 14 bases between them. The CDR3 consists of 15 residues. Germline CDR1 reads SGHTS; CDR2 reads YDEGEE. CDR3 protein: CASSLFEGDAYEQYF. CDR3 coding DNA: TGTGCCAGCAGCTTATTTGAAGGGGACGCCTACGAGCAGTACTTC.

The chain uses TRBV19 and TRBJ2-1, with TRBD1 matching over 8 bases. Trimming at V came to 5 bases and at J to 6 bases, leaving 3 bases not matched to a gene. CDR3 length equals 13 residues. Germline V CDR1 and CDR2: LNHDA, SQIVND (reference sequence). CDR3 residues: CASSRTGRNEQFF. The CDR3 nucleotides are TGTGCCAGTAGTCGGACAGGGCGCAATGAGCAGTTCTTC.

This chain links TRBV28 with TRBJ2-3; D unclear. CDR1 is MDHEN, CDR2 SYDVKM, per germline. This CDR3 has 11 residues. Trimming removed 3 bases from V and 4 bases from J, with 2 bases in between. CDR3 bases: TGTGCCAGCAGTTTCTCAGATACGCAGTATTTT. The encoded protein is CASSFSDTQYF.